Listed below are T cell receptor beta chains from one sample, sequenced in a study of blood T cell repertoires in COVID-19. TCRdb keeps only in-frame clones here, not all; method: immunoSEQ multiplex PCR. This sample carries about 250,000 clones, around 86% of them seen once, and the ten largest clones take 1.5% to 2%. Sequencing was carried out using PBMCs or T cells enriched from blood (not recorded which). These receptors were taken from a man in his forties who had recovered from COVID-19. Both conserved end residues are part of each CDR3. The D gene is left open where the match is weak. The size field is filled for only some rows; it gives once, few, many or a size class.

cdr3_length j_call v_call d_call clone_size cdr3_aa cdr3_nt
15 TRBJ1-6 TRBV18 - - CASSERSTGGSPLHF TGTGCCAGCTCAGAGAGGTCGACAGGCGGATCACCCCTCCACTTT
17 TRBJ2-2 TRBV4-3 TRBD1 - CASSQERDSARTGELFF TGCGCCAGCAGCCAAGAACGGGACAGTGCAAGGACCGGGGAGCTGTTTTTT
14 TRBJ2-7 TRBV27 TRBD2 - CASSSGTSGYEQYF TGTGCCAGCAGTTCGGGGACTAGCGGCTACGAGCAGTACTTC
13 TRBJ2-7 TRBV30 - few CAWSRTVSYEQYF TGTGCCTGGAGTAGGACAGTCTCCTACGAGCAGTACTTC
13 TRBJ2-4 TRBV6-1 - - CASREEGVGIQYF TGTGCCAGCAGGGAAGAGGGGGTTGGCATTCAGTACTTC
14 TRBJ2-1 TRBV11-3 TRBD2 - CASSSSGSYNEQFF TGTGCCAGCAGTTCTAGCGGCAGCTACAATGAGCAGTTCTTC
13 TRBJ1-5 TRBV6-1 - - CASSEDPVNPQHF TGTGCCAGCAGTGAAGACCCGGTTAACCCCCAGCATTTT
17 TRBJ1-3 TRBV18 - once CASSPPTGFTTGNTIYF TGTGCCAGCTCACCACCTACAGGGTTCACGACTGGAAACACCATATATTTT
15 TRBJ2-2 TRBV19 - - CASRQMTSSPGELFF TGTGCCAGTAGACAAATGACTAGTTCTCCCGGGGAGCTGTTTTTT
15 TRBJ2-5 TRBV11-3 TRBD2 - CASSPGLAGAETQYF TGTGCCAGCAGCCCCGGACTAGCGGGAGCTGAGACCCAGTACTTC
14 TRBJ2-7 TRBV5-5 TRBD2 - CASSPLAGEYEQYF TGTGCCAGCAGCCCGCTAGCGGGGGAATACGAGCAGTACTTC
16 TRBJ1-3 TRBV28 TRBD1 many CASRDRGGRSGNTIYF TGTGCCAGCAGGGACAGAGGGGGCCGGTCTGGAAACACCATATATTTT
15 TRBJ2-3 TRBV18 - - CASSSDREGTDTQYF TGTGCCAGCTCTTCGGACAGAGAGGGCACAGATACGCAGTATTTT
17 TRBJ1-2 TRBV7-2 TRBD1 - CASRRGQDPFRSFGYTF TGTGCCAGCAGGAGAGGACAGGACCCCTTTAGGTCTTTTGGCTACACCTTC
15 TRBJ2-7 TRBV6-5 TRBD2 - CASRSTSGNSYEQYF TGTGCCAGCAGGTCGACTAGCGGGAACTCCTACGAGCAGTACTTC
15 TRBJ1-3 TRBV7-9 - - CASSPGTDSGNTIYF TGTGCCAGCAGCCCCGGGACTGACTCTGGAAACACCATATATTTT
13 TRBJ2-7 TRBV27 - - CASSWAGAYEQYF TGTGCCAGCAGTTGGGCAGGGGCCTACGAGCAGTACTTC
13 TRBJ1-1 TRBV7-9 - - CASSLRGYPEAFF TGTGCCAGCAGCCTCCGCGGGTACCCTGAAGCTTTCTTT
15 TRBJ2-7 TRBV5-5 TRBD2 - CASSPSPGLHYEQYF TGTGCCAGCAGCCCGTCTCCGGGACTACACTACGAGCAGTACTTC
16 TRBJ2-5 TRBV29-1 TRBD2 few CSVVDPGTGGPETQYF TGCAGCGTTGTGGATCCAGGGACGGGGGGGCCAGAGACCCAGTACTTC
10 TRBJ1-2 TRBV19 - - CASNSRGYTF TGTGCCAGTAACTCCCGCGGCTACACCTTC
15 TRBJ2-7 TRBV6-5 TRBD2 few CASRSRLALSYEQYF TGTGCCAGCAGATCTAGACTAGCGCTATCCTACGAGCAGTACTTC
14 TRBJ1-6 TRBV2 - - CASSEQGYNSPLHF TGTGCCAGCAGTGAACAGGGATATAATTCACCCCTCCACTTT
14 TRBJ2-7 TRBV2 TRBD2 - CASSAGGGGGRQYF TGTGCCAGCAGTGCGGGGGGTGGAGGAGGTCGACAGTACTTC
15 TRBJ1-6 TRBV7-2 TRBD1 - CASSLRGDSLFSLHF TGTGCCAGCAGCTTACGTGGGGACAGTCTTTTTTCCCTCCACTTT
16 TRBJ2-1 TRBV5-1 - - CASSFGEAYSYNEQFF TGCGCCAGCAGCTTCGGGGAAGCGTACTCCTACAATGAGCAGTTCTTC
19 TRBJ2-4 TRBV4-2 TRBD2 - CASSQRGTSGNLAKNIQYF TGTGCCAGCAGCCAACGGGGGACTAGCGGGAACCTAGCCAAAAACATTCAGTACTTC
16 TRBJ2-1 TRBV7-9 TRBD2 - CASSSETSGRHNEQFF TGTGCCAGCAGCTCGGAGACTAGCGGGAGGCATAATGAGCAGTTCTTC
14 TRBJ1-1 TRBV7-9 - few CASSNRSLNTEAFF TGTGCCAGCAGCAACAGGAGCCTAAACACTGAAGCTTTCTTT
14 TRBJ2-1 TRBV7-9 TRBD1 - CASSLTGGPDEQFF TGTGCCAGCAGCTTAACAGGGGGGCCAGATGAGCAGTTCTTC
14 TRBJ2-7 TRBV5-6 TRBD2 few CATTREGGNYEQYF TGTGCCACGACCAGGGAGGGTGGTAACTACGAGCAGTACTTC
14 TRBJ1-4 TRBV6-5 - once CASGRGATNEKLFF TGTGCCAGCGGCCGGGGGGCAACTAATGAAAAACTGTTTTTT
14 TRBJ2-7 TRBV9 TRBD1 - CASSVSGQGYEQYF TGTGCCAGCAGCGTGTCGGGACAGGGCTACGAGCAGTACTTC
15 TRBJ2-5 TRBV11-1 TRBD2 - CASSLEAGDRETQYF TGTGCCAGCAGCTTAGAGGCGGGGGACCGAGAGACCCAGTACTTC